The 23 T cell receptor beta chains below were found in one sample sequenced in a study of blood T cell repertoires in COVID-19 (dated by TCRdb to the early 2020s). Libraries came from the immunoSEQ multiplex PCR assay. Sourced from immuneACCESS, this table was stored by TCRdb with only in-frame sequences that have V and J called. A share of the clones is absent; for the studies checked, an unresolved V gene accounts for under half, and the remainder has no known explanation. The sample table lists 200,000 or so clones, roughly 84% of them with a count of one. The ten largest clones represent approximately 7.6% of the sample. Sequenced: PBMCs or T cells enriched from blood (not recorded which). The receptors come from a man aged 35 to 55 who had recovered from COVID-19.

This clone was detected only a few times. The chain links TRBV4-1 to TRBJ1-5; D call uncertain. Germline-derived CDR1 and CDR2 are MGHRA and YSYEKL. The CDR3 sequence is 18 residues long. Trimming removed 3 bases from V and 2 bases from J, with 20 bases in between. The CDR3 loop reads CASSQIPSASEGNQPQHF. The CDR3 DNA reads as TGCGCCAGCAGCCAGATACCCTCGGCATCGGAGGGCAATCAGCCCCAGCATTTT.

The chain uses TRBV5-4 and TRBJ2-2, with D possibly being TRBD2 (5 bases). The CDR3 consists of 16 residues. CDR1 and CDR2 from the germline V gene are SGHNT and YYREEE (reference sequence). V lost 5 bases and J 0 bases, leaving 14 bases between the germline ends. The CDR3 coding sequence is TGTGCCAGCAGGGGCCGACGGGGAGCGAACACCGGGGAGCTGTTTTTT. This translates into CASRGRRGANTGELFF.

V gene TRBV5-1 combines with J gene TRBJ1-4, with 8 bases aligning to TRBD1. The CDR3 loop spans 15 amino acids. CDR1 is SGHRS, CDR2 YFSETQ, per germline. With 3 bases clipped from V and 4 bases from J, the junction kept 5 bases outside the gene matches. The CDR3 DNA reads TGCGCCAGCAGCTCCCGGACAGGGTTTAATGAAAAACTGTTTTTT. Translation gives CASSSRTGFNEKLFF. The full variable domain, in which reference TRBV5-1 and TRBJ1-4 provide the parts outside the CDR3, is KAGVTQTPRYLIKTRGQQVTLSCSPISGHRSVSWYQQTPGQGLQFLFEYFSETQRNKGNFPGRFSGRQFSNSRSEMNVSTLELGDSALYLCASSSRTGFNEKLFFGSGTQLSVL.

This clone was picked up one time. This chain uses TRBV7-8 with TRBJ2-7, with 10 bases matching TRBD1. V lost 5 bases, J lost 7 bases, and 8 bases stayed unmatched. This CDR3 region has 14 residues. The germline V gene has CDR1 SGHVS and CDR2 FQNEAQ. CDR3 coding DNA: TGTGCCAGCAGCCCCCCGGGACAGGGGTCAGAGCAGTACTTC. Its translation: CASSPPGQGSEQYF. The entire variable domain, with the rest obtained from reference TRBV7-8 and TRBJ2-7, is as follows: GAGVSQSPRYKVAKRGQDVALRCDPISGHVSLFWYQQALGQGPEFLTYFQNEAQLDKSGLPSDRFFAERPEGSVSTLKIQRTQQEDSAVYLCASSPPGQGSEQYFGPGTRLTVT.

The chain is built from TRBV5-1 and TRBJ1-2; possible D gene TRBD1, 5 bases. The CDR3 runs 14 residues. The germline CDR1 and CDR2 sequences are SGHRS and YFSETQ. Trimming removed 0 bases at V and 6 bases at J, with 12 bases between. The CDR3 DNA follows: TGCGCCAGCAGCTTGGCCTTGACAGAACATGGCTACACCTTC. Residues: CASSLALTEHGYTF.

The chain is built from TRBV7-8 and TRBJ1-2; 8 nucleotides line up with TRBD1. Germline values: CDR1 SGHVS, CDR2 FQNEAQ. The CDR3 length is 14 residues. V lost 5 bases, J lost 5 bases, and 7 bases stayed unmatched. CDR3 amino acids: CASSPQDRGYGYTF. CDR3 DNA sequence: TGTGCCAGCAGCCCGCAAGACAGGGGATATGGCTACACCTTC.

This chain connects TRBV6-1 to TRBJ2-3; D is possibly TRBD1 (5 bases). Looked up from germline, CDR1 is MNHNS and CDR2 is SASEGT. V was pared by 2 bases and J by 4 bases, with 13 bases between. This CDR3 region has 15 residues. In nucleotides, the CDR3 is TGTGCCAGCAGTGAAATCCTGGGGCGGTCAGATACGCAGTATTTT. Residues: CASSEILGRSDTQYF.

The chain recombines TRBV5-1 with TRBJ2-2, with 8 bases that match TRBD1. Germline V lookup: CDR1 SGHRS, CDR2 YFSETQ. V gave up 2 bases and J gave up 6 bases; unmatched junction bases: 3. The CDR3 totals 14 residues. This CDR3 reads CASSFGQGSGELFF. In DNA form, the CDR3 reads TGCGCCAGCAGCTTTGGACAGGGTTCCGGGGAGCTGTTTTTT.

V gene TRBV25-1 combines with J gene TRBJ1-1; 8 bases are a match to TRBD1. Losses at the gene ends were 3 bases for V and 4 bases for J; bases not matched to a gene: 7. Germline V gene sequence: CDR1 MGHDK, CDR2 SYGVNS. This CDR3 has 15 residues. CDR3 sequence reads: CASSEIQGGGTEAFF. CDR3 DNA sequence: TGTGCCAGCAGTGAGATACAGGGGGGCGGCACTGAAGCTTTCTTT.

The gene calls are TRBV7-2 and TRBJ1-4; D remains unclear. V lost 1 base and J 2 bases, leaving 11 bases between the germline ends. Germline values: CDR1 SGHTA, CDR2 FQGNSA. The CDR3 sequence is 16 residues long. The CDR3 DNA follows: TGTGCCAGCAGCTTAGAATTTGGGCGCACTAATGAAAAACTGTTTTTT. It yields the protein CASSLEFGRTNEKLFF.

This clone has only one observation. This rearrangement joins TRBV28 to TRBJ1-1; D gene unclear. Germline CDR1 is MDHEN and CDR2 is SYDVKM. V lost 1 base to trimming and J lost 7 bases, with 10 bases between them. The CDR3 covers 13 residues. The CDR3 bases are TGTGCCAGCAGTTTATCGGGGAGATATGAAGCTTTCTTT. Amino acids: CASSLSGRYEAFF.

The chain combines TRBV5-5 with TRBJ1-4; 10 bases match TRBD1. The CDR3 is 17 amino acids. CDR1 SGHKS and CDR2 YYEKEE come from the germline V gene (reference sequence). With V trimmed by 0 bases and J by 8 bases, 10 bases remained unmatched. CDR3 bases: TGTGCCAGCAGCTTGGCCAAAGGGACAGGGGAAGACGAAAAACTGTTTTTT. Residues: CASSLAKGTGEDEKLFF.

This clone was seen only once. The V gene is TRBV5-6, the J gene TRBJ2-7; D is undetermined. Per the germline V gene, CDR1 is SGHDT and CDR2 is YYEEEE. The CDR3 has 13 amino acids. The V and J ends lost 2 bases and 1 base respectively, with 7 bases between them. CDR3 in amino acids: CASSFADSYEQYF. For the CDR3, the DNA is TGTGCCAGCAGCTTTGCAGATTCCTACGAGCAGTACTTC.

The CDR3 sequence: CASSDFQSWTALGAFF. The CDR3 DNA sequence: TGTGCCAGCAGTGATTTTCAGTCGTGGACAGCTCTGGGGGCTTTCTTT. The rearrangement joins TRBV6-1 to TRBJ1-1; TRBD1 might be the D (6 bases). Trimming cost V 3 bases and J 11 bases, with 25 bases left between them. CDR1 is MNHNS, CDR2 SASEGT, per germline. The CDR3 sequence is 16 residues long.

CDR3 region: CASSSGQGPISGNTIYF. The DNA for the CDR3 is TGTGCCAGCAGTTCTGGACAGGGGCCCATCTCTGGAAACACCATATATTTT. The rearrangement joins TRBV27 to TRBJ1-3; 9 bases fit TRBD1. The CDR3 loop spans 17 amino acids. CDR1 and CDR2 from the germline V gene are MNHEY and SMNVEV (reference sequence). Trimming at V came to 4 bases and at J to 0 bases, leaving 7 bases not matched to a gene.

The chain links TRBV30 to TRBJ1-5, with no clear D. CDR3 size: 13 residues. Germline values: CDR1 GTSNPN, CDR2 SVGIG (reference sequence). V was shortened by 1 base and J by 5 bases, with 9 bases between the two germline ends. The CDR3 DNA is TGTGCCTGGAGTGGGTACGGGGATCAGCCCCAGCATTTT. This codes for CAWSGYGDQPQHF.

This chain connects TRBV11-2 to TRBJ2-1; TRBD2 aligns across 16 bases. The junction had 6 bases not matched to a gene; V was cut back by 4 bases and J by 9 bases. The CDR3 runs 16 residues. Per the germline V gene, CDR1 is SGHAT and CDR2 is FQNNGV. The CDR3 reads CASSYGTSGGAGEQFF. The CDR3, as DNA: TGTGCCAGCAGCTATGGGACTAGCGGGGGGGCGGGTGAGCAGTTCTTC.

The V and J genes are TRBV11-2 and TRBJ1-1; a weak D match, TRBD1 (6 bases). This CDR3 region has 18 residues. V lost 5 bases, J lost 4 bases, and 26 bases lay in between. Per the germline V gene, CDR1 is SGHAT and CDR2 is FQNNGV. In DNA form, the CDR3 reads TGTGCCAGCAGCGTTAGCGGGGCAGCCAACAGGGTACCCACTGAAGCTTTCTTT. Its translation is CASSVSGAANRVPTEAFF.

The chain combines TRBV9 with TRBJ1-4; perhaps TRBD1 as D (6 bases). CDR3 length: 15 residues. CDR1 and CDR2 (germline): SGDLS, YYNGEE. V dropped 4 bases and J dropped 4 bases, with 14 bases sitting between them. The CDR3 is CASSSLQGSNEKLFF. CDR3 nucleotides: TGTGCCAGCAGCTCCCTTCAGGGGAGTAATGAAAAACTGTTTTTT.

J is TRBJ1-1 and V is TRBV4-1; D not resolved. Germline V gene lookup returns CDR1 MGHRA and CDR2 YSYEKL. The V and J ends lost 6 bases and 0 bases respectively, with 8 bases between them. The CDR3 length is 13 residues. The CDR3, as DNA: TGCGCCAGCAGGCACAGTGTGAACACTGAAGCTTTCTTT. It specifies CASRHSVNTEAFF.

The rearrangement links TRBV7-9 to TRBJ1-2, with TRBD1 matching over 8 bases. Germline loops: CDR1 SEHNR, CDR2 FQNEAQ (reference sequence). V was pared by 3 bases and J by 5 bases, with 11 bases of the junction left unmatched. The CDR3 has 16 amino acids. CDR3 DNA: TGTGCCAGCAGCTTGGGGACAGGTGGATCCTTATATGGCTACACCTTC. It encodes CASSLGTGGSLYGYTF.

The rearrangement joins TRBV6-2 or TRBV6-3 to TRBJ1-1; 7 nucleotides line up with TRBD1. There are 15 residues in the CDR3. Germline V lookup: CDR1 MNHEY, CDR2 SVGEGT. The V segment lost 5 bases and the J segment 7 bases; nucleotides outside the gene matches: 13. Here the CDR3 reads CASSGYGLPGGEAFF. CDR3 nucleotide sequence: TGTGCCAGCAGTGGGTACGGGCTCCCAGGGGGTGAAGCTTTCTTT.

The chain joins TRBV6-5 to TRBJ1-2; 9 bases line up with TRBD1. Germline-derived CDR1 and CDR2 are MNHEY and SVGAGI. This CDR3 comprises 13 residues. V was clipped by 8 bases and J by 2 bases; unmatched bases: 3. CDR3 coding DNA: TGTGCCAGCCGGGACAGGGCCAACTATGGCTACACCTTC. This gives the protein CASRDRANYGYTF.